Given below is one T cell receptor beta chain in context. Its antigen is unidentified. The data derive from a study of cytomegalovirus exposure and HLA in healthy donors. Broader study findings: Within a later analysis, the majority of CMV-associated TCR beta chains appeared HLA-restricted. CMV antigen specificity of a few CMV-associated chains was confirmed in vitro.

Both 60 Vbeta primers and 13 Jbeta primers went into the PCR. Measured with immunoSEQ multiplex PCR; TCRdb has only the in-frame clones, and not every one. This sample has approximately 150,000 clones, with around 80% found just once. V lost 5 bases to trimming and J lost 2 bases, with 19 bases between them. The germline V gene encodes CDR1 SGHAT and CDR2 FQDESV (reference sequence). There are 16 residues in the CDR3. The TCR comes from a man aged 18 to 29 in good health and CMV-seronegative. The chain uses TRBV11-1 and TRBJ2-7; the D gene is possibly TRBD2 (7 bases). The specimen sequenced was PBMCs. The CDR3 loop reads CASSASEGGRPYEQYF. CDR3 nucleotide sequence: TGTGCCAGCAGCGCCTCGGAGGGGGGGCGTCCCTACGAGCAGTACTTC.